The entry below gives a single TCR beta chain sequence along with its context. Authors' methods: Nucleated cell counts were estimated from reference gene primer amplification. Here immunoSEQ multiplex PCR was the method, and the copy in TCRdb shows in-frame clones only, minus some. D and trimming were read from the DNA, whereas the V and J calls and clone size are those reported in that table. The table records approximately 52,000 clones, just over 85% of them present only once. This CDR3 is built from 16 residues. Between the trimmed V and J ends, which lost 5 bases and 4 bases, there was a span of 17 bases. CDR1 and CDR2 (germline): LGHDT, YNNKEL (reference sequence). The data derive from a study of blood T cell repertoires in COVID-19. Whole-study context: The United States, Italy and Spain were the sources of the acute and convalescent COVID-19 samples. T cells, B-cell-depleted T cells, or PBMCs provided the cDNA or gDNA that served as material.

This clonotype originated in a man aged 65-85 years with acute or convalescent COVID-19. Material for sequencing was peripheral blood. This chain links TRBV3-1 (or the pseudogene TRBV3-2) with TRBJ1-4, with D perhaps TRBD1 (5 bases). The CDR3 is CASSSPRGWGNEKLFF. The DNA for the CDR3 is TGTGCCAGCAGCTCCCCCCGGGGGTGGGGTAATGAAAAACTGTTTTTT.